The 10 T cell receptor beta chains listed next were all sequenced from one sample in a study of response to subunit inactivated influenza vaccine. TCRdb independently ran MiXCR on the RT-PCR reads; one entry per CDR3 protein. The sample has 750,000 to 850,000 distinct CDR3 sequences, approximately 17% seen once. The sequenced sample was PBMCs from blood, obtained roughly 5 days after vaccination. The source is a man aged 45-65 years who received an inactivated influenza vaccine.

The V gene is TRBV30, the J gene TRBJ1-4; D unclear. V lost 3 bases, J lost 8 bases, and 7 bases lay in between. Germline CDR1 reads GTSNPN; CDR2 reads SVGIG (reference sequence). This CDR3 has 11 amino acids. CDR3 in DNA: TGTGCCTGGAGCCCAGGAGAAAAACTGTTTTTT. Protein sequence: CAWSPGEKLFF. Variable domain in full (rest from reference TRBV30 and TRBJ1-4): SQTIHQWPATLVQPVGSPLSLECTVEGTSNPNLYWYRQAAGRGLQLLFYSVGIGQISSEVPQNLSASRPQDRQFILSSKKLLLSDSGFYLCAWSPGEKLFFGSGTQLSVL.

The chain joins TRBV5-6 to TRBJ2-2, with TRBD1 matching 7 bases. There are 18 residues in the CDR3. V dropped 3 bases and J dropped 0; count of bases not matched to a gene: 11. Germline V gene sequence: CDR1 SGHDT, CDR2 YYEEEE. The CDR3: CASSSRTGTYPNTGELFF. The CDR3 nucleotides are TGTGCCAGCAGCTCCAGGACAGGCACCTATCCGAACACCGGGGAGCTGTTTTTT. Together with reference TRBV5-6 and TRBJ2-2, the CDR3 gives the full variable domain: DAGVTQSPTHLIKTRGQQVTLRCSPKSGHDTVSWYQQALGQGPQFIFQYYEEEERQRGNFPDRFSGHQFPNYSSELNVNALLLGDSALYLCASSSRTGTYPNTGELFFGEGSRLTVL.

The chain employs TRBV20-1 and TRBJ2-5; 13 nucleotides line up with TRBD2. The germline V gene encodes CDR1 DFQATT and CDR2 SNEGSKA (reference sequence). V lost 6 bases and J lost 5; bases outside the gene matches: 12. The CDR3 is made up of 16 amino acids. The CDR3 DNA reads as TGCAGTGCCATCGGGACTAGCGGGAAGGAGGGGGAGACCCAGTACTTC. As protein: CSAIGTSGKEGETQYF.

The chain recombines TRBV7-2 with TRBJ1-1; D unresolved. CDR1 and CDR2 from the germline V gene are SGHTA and FQGNSA. V was pared by 0 bases and J by 1 base, with 9 bases between. The CDR3 length is 15 residues. Here the CDR3 DNA reads TGTGCCAGCAGCTTAGCGACTACGAGGAACACTGAAGCTTTCTTT. Translated: CASSLATTRNTEAFF. Full variable domain (missing parts from reference TRBV7-2 and TRBJ1-1): GAGVSQSPSNKVTEKGKDVELRCDPISGHTALYWYRQSLGQGLEFLIYFQGNSAPDKSGLPSDRFSAERTGGSVSTLTIQRTQQEDSAVYLCASSLATTRNTEAFFGQGTRLTVV.

The V gene is TRBV5-1, the J gene TRBJ2-2; TRBD2 matches at 11 bases. Germline values: CDR1 SGHRS, CDR2 YFSETQ. V trimming: 4 bases; J trimming: 0 bases; junction bases outside the gene matches: 8. The CDR3 is 18 residues long. The CDR3, as DNA: TGCGCCAGCAGCCGGGGCACTAGCGGGAGCGCGAACACCGGGGAGCTGTTTTTT. The encoded protein is CASSRGTSGSANTGELFF.

In DNA form, the CDR3 reads TGTGCCAGCAGCCCCGAGGGGGACACCGGGGAGCTGTTTTTT. Translation: CASSPEGDTGELFF. This chain connects TRBV7-8 to TRBJ2-2, with a possible D match to TRBD1 (6 bases). CDR1 is SGHVS and CDR2 is FQNEAQ in the germline V gene. The V and J ends lost 5 bases and 3 bases respectively, with 10 bases between them. The CDR3 is made up of 14 amino acids.

Many counts were recorded for this clonotype. The chain combines TRBV5-6 with TRBJ2-1, with D possibly being TRBD1 or TRBD2 (10 bases each). The V gene's germline CDR1 is SGHDT and CDR2 YYEEEE. The V end lost 4 bases, the J end lost 5 bases, and 31 bases lay between the germline ends. This CDR3 has 20 residues. This chain's CDR3 is CASSPVTGGIGTSADNEQFF. In DNA form, the CDR3 reads TGTGCCAGCAGCCCCGTGACAGGGGGCATCGGGACTAGCGCCGACAATGAGCAGTTCTTC.

The genes are TRBV4-2 and TRBJ2-1, with 9 bases lining up with TRBD2. V shed 4 bases, J shed 6 bases, and the junction held 10 bases outside the gene matches. Germline-derived CDR1 and CDR2 are LGHNA and YNFKEQ. The CDR3 is 16 residues long. Here the CDR3 reads CASSPGSASGTNEQFF. The CDR3 nucleotides are TGTGCCAGCAGCCCAGGTTCGGCTAGCGGGACCAATGAGCAGTTCTTC.

This clonotype came up a few times. The genes are TRBV28 and TRBJ2-1, with D possibly matching TRBD1 (5 bases). CDR3 length: 12 amino acids. V shed 4 bases and J shed 10 bases, with 11 bases lying between them. Germline V gives CDR1 MDHEN, CDR2 SYDVKM. The DNA for the CDR3 is TGTGCCAGCAGTTCTCGACAGTACGAGCAGTTCTTC. This codes for CASSSRQYEQFF.

This clonotype was recorded a few times. The V gene is TRBV5-5, the J gene TRBJ1-6; D not resolved. The V end was cut by 2 bases, the J end by 5 bases, with 8 bases between. This CDR3 contains 14 residues. Germline assignment: CDR1 SGHKS and CDR2 YYEKEE (reference sequence). This CDR3 is CASSFSSNNSPLHF. For the CDR3, the DNA is TGTGCCAGCAGCTTCAGTTCGAATAATTCACCCCTCCACTTT.